These 28 T cell receptor beta chains came from one sample sequenced in a study of T-cell memory formation after mild COVID-19. TCRdb re-analysed the 5' RACE reads in MiXCR, keeping a single row per CDR3 protein. The top ten hold roughly 3.2% of the sample, which has about 210,000 distinct CDR3 sequences, about 10% seen once. Input material: PBMCs or a T cell subset sorted from them (not recorded which). The source of these receptors is a man younger than 35 who had mild COVID-19 (a few samples of this study predate the infection). Cell type and time point are not known.

The chain joins TRBV29-1 to TRBJ2-1; D gene uncertain. V was shortened by 1 base and J by 6 bases, with 13 bases between the two germline ends. The CDR3 loop spans 14 amino acids. Per the germline V gene, CDR1 is SQVTM and CDR2 is ANQGSEA. The CDR3 DNA reads TGCAGCGTTGAAGTAGGCGGCCGGCTCAATGAGCAGTTCTTC. This translates into CSVEVGGRLNEQFF.

In its sample, this clonotype was seen many times. The chain combines TRBV7-6 with TRBJ2-5; maybe TRBD1 (5 bases). The CDR3 is made up of 12 amino acids. Trimming cost V 2 bases and J 4 bases, with 5 bases left between them. Germline V gene lookup returns CDR1 SGHVS and CDR2 FNYEAQ. In DNA form, the CDR3 reads TGTGCCAGCAGCTTACAGGGAGAGACCCAGTACTTC. This sequence encodes CASSLQGETQYF.

This rearrangement joins TRBV5-1 to TRBJ1-2, with 7 bases aligning to TRBD1. The CDR3 is 13 residues long. The V segment lost 3 bases and the J segment 8 bases; nucleotides outside the gene matches: 7. Germline CDR1 and CDR2: SGHRS and YFSETQ. CDR3 loop: CASSWGQSLGYTF. The CDR3, as DNA: TGCGCCAGCAGCTGGGGACAGAGTCTCGGCTACACCTTC.

The V call is TRBV10-1, the J call TRBJ2-3, with D perhaps being TRBD1 or TRBD2 (5 bases each). The CDR3 runs 15 residues. Germline V CDR1 and CDR2: WNHNN, SYGVQD (reference sequence). Trimming removed 6 bases at V and 1 base at J, with 14 bases between. The CDR3 is CASRAAGTRTDTQYF. DNA for the CDR3: TGCGCCAGCAGGGCCGCCGGGACCCGCACAGATACGCAGTATTTT.

This sequence joins TRBV12-3 or TRBV12-4 and TRBJ1-4, with no clear D. CDR3 length: 14 amino acids. V was cut by 2 bases and J by 8 bases, with 12 bases left in between. The CDR3 sequence: CASSLSSTGEKLFF. In DNA, the CDR3 is TGTGCCAGCAGTTTATCTTCAACCGGCGAAAAACTGTTTTTT.

This clonotype turned up a few times. This chain joins TRBV24-1 and TRBJ2-7, with 7 bases identical to TRBD1. CDR1 and CDR2 (germline): KGHDR, SFDVKD. The CDR3 length is 11 residues. The CDR3 region has the DNA TGTGCCACCAGTGATTGTGGACAGGACGACGTC. It codes for CATSDCGQDDV.

This clonotype was seen many times. The CDR3 nucleotides read TGTGCCAGCAGCCCTCAAGGGGGAACACGCATGTATACGCAGTATTTT. As protein: CASSPQGGTRMYTQYF. The chain is built from TRBV7-2 and TRBJ2-3, with a tentative D call TRBD1 (6 bases). V lost 5 bases, J lost 7 bases, and 22 bases lay in between. The germline gives CDR1 SGHTA, CDR2 FQGNSA. This CDR3 spans 16 amino acids.

This clonotype was picked up a small number of times. The J gene is TRBJ2-3, the V gene TRBV12-3 or TRBV12-4; D is possibly TRBD1 or TRBD2 (5 bases each). CDR3 length equals 14 residues. The ends were cut back, 6 bases at V and 1 base at J, with 11 bases in the middle. The DNA of the CDR3 is TGTGCCAGCAGGAGGGGTTCTGGCACAGATACGCAGTATTTT. Protein sequence: CASRRGSGTDTQYF.

The V gene is TRBV11-2, the J gene TRBJ2-6; no definite D call. Germline-derived CDR1 and CDR2 are SGHAT and FQNNGV. V lost 2 bases, J lost 4 bases, and 9 bases lay in between. This CDR3 has 15 residues. The CDR3 region is CASSLTPSGANVLTF. CDR3 coding DNA: TGTGCCAGCAGCTTAACCCCCTCCGGGGCCAACGTCCTGACTTTC.

This clonotype occurred many times. J is TRBJ2-7 and V is TRBV5-1; the D call may be TRBD1 or TRBD2 (6 bases each). The V gene lost 5 bases and the J gene lost 2 bases, with 17 bases spanning the gap. In germline, CDR1 is SGHRS, CDR2 YFSETQ. This CDR3 is built from 15 residues. The CDR3 sequence is CASSWGAGEAYEQYV. CDR3 DNA sequence: TGCGCCAGCAGTTGGGGGGCAGGGGAGGCCTACGAGCAGTACGTC.

The rearrangement uses TRBV5-1 and TRBJ2-5, with D perhaps being TRBD1 or TRBD2 (5 bases each). Per the germline V gene, CDR1 is SGHRS and CDR2 is YFSETQ. The CDR3 has 15 amino acids. Trimming cost V 3 bases and J 5 bases, with 17 bases left between them. The chain's CDR3 is CASSWGTPAEETQYF. CDR3 bases: TGCGCCAGCAGCTGGGGGACCCCGGCGGAGGAGACCCAGTACTTC.

V and J are TRBV7-8 and TRBJ2-7, with D unresolved. CDR1 and CDR2 from the germline V gene are SGHVS and FQNEAQ. This CDR3 spans 14 amino acids. The ends were cut back, 5 bases at V and 0 bases at J, with 11 bases in the middle. As DNA, the CDR3 is TGTGCCAGCAGCCCCCCCGCCCACTCCTACGAGCAGTACTTC. Translation gives CASSPPAHSYEQYF.

This clonotype has just a few counts. The chain uses TRBV5-1 and TRBJ2-1, with D possibly called TRBD1 or TRBD2 (5 bases each). This CDR3 spans 12 amino acids. V was clipped by 4 bases and J by 6 bases, with 8 bases between them. From germline, CDR1 is SGHRS and CDR2 YFSETQ. The CDR3: CASSTGGNEQFF. In nucleotides, the CDR3 is TGCGCCAGCAGCACTGGGGGCAATGAGCAGTTCTTC.

This clonotype was detected only a few times. The chain has TRBV4-2 and TRBJ2-1; D remains ambiguous. CDR1 is LGHNA and CDR2 is YNFKEQ in the germline V gene. The CDR3 runs to 17 residues. The V end was cut by 0 bases, the J end by 0 bases, with 12 bases between. The CDR3 region is CASSQEPQASSYNEQFF. CDR3 DNA: TGTGCCAGCAGCCAAGAACCCCAGGCGAGCTCCTACAATGAGCAGTTCTTC.

This clonotype was seen a few times. The V and J genes are TRBV5-1 and TRBJ1-1; 7 positions match TRBD1. V gave up 0 bases and J gave up 2 bases; unmatched junction bases: 7. This CDR3 is 16 amino acids long. CDR1 is SGHRS, CDR2 YFSETQ, per germline. This CDR3 is CASSLEGARLNTEAFF. The CDR3 nucleotides are TGCGCCAGCAGCTTGGAGGGGGCGCGGCTCAACACTGAAGCTTTCTTT.

The chain carries TRBV11-2 and TRBJ2-1; no clear D gene. The germline CDR1 and CDR2 sequences are SGHAT and FQNNGV. Trimming took 0 bases from V and 9 from J, leaving 3 bases between them. This CDR3 spans 11 amino acids. The CDR3 spells CASSLDLEQFF. The CDR3 DNA reads as TGTGCCAGCAGCTTAGACCTTGAGCAGTTCTTC.

The chain is built from TRBV20-1 and TRBJ2-3; 7 nucleotides agree with TRBD2. CDR1 and CDR2 from the germline V gene are DFQATT and SNEGSKA (reference sequence). This CDR3 has 14 amino acids. The J segment lost 0 bases and the V segment lost 2 bases, leaving 2 bases of the junction unmatched. CDR3 in DNA: TGCAGTGCTAGAAAAGCGGGAAGCACAGATACGCAGTATTTT. Translation gives CSARKAGSTDTQYF.

This clonotype was seen at least ten times. The rearrangement links TRBV7-2 to TRBJ2-3, with TRBD2 identical over 8 bases. The CDR3 covers 16 residues. Germline trimming cut 2 bases from V and 2 bases from J; bases unmatched to any gene: 6. Looked up from germline, CDR1 is SGHTA and CDR2 is FQGNSA. The CDR3, as DNA: TGTGCCAGCAGCTTACAGAGCGGGGGAGTCACAGATACGCAGTATTTT. Protein: CASSLQSGGVTDTQYF. The variable domain in full, completed from reference TRBV7-2 and TRBJ2-3, reads GAGVSQSPSNKVTEKGKDVELRCDPISGHTALYWYRQSLGQGLEFLIYFQGNSAPDKSGLPSDRFSAERTGGSVSTLTIQRTQQEDSAVYLCASSLQSGGVTDTQYFGPGTRLTVL.

The chain combines TRBV5-6 with TRBJ1-2; possible D gene TRBD1, 5 bases. CDR1 and CDR2 (germline): SGHDT, YYEEEE. Trimming took off 0 bases at V and 4 bases at J, with 13 bases between the two ends. The CDR3 consists of 15 residues. The CDR3 nucleotides are TGTGCCAGCAGCTTGGATACAGGCCTCAGCTATGGCTACACCTTC. Translating it yields CASSLDTGLSYGYTF.

The chain combines TRBV7-2 with TRBJ1-6; unclear D gene. The CDR3 runs 14 residues. Germline values: CDR1 SGHTA, CDR2 FQGNSA. Between the trimmed V and J ends, which lost 1 base and 9 bases, there was a span of 10 bases. The CDR3 DNA follows: TGTGCCAGCAGCTTAGGTGGTTTGGTTTCACCCCTCCACTTT. It is translated as CASSLGGLVSPLHF.

In its sample, this clonotype was seen a few times. The chain is built from TRBV5-1 and TRBJ2-1, with TRBD1 matching over 7 bases. The CDR3 runs to 15 residues. Trimming removed 4 bases from V and 0 bases from J; junction bases left unmatched: 4. Germline CDR1 and CDR2: SGHRS and YFSETQ. CDR3 nucleotide sequence: TGCGCCAGCAGCCCACGACAGGGCTCCTACAATGAGCAGTTCTTC. Translation gives CASSPRQGSYNEQFF.

This clonotype was found a few times. The genes are TRBV7-9 and TRBJ1-1; D is ambiguous. Between the trimmed V and J ends, which lost 5 bases and 11 bases, there was a span of 6 bases. The CDR3 runs 9 residues. Germline V gene lookup returns CDR1 SEHNR and CDR2 FQNEAQ (reference sequence). CDR3 sequence: CASSPTAFF. CDR3 nucleotides: TGTGCCAGCAGCCCGACGGCTTTCTTT.

The V call is TRBV20-1, the J call TRBJ2-7; D is unresolved. Looked up from germline, CDR1 is DFQATT and CDR2 is SNEGSKA (reference sequence). V was trimmed by 1 base and J by 3 bases, leaving 7 bases between them. The CDR3 contains 12 residues. The CDR3 sequence is CSARVGGYEQYF. DNA for the CDR3: TGCAGTGCTAGAGTCGGTGGCTACGAGCAGTACTTC.

The rearrangement joins TRBV10-3 to TRBJ2-7, with 7 nucleotides matching TRBD1. In germline, CDR1 is ENHRY, CDR2 SYGVKD. The CDR3 spans 13 residues. With V trimmed by 9 bases and J by 2 bases, 7 bases remained unmatched. The CDR3: CAIPGQNPYEQYF. The CDR3 DNA reads as TGTGCCATACCGGGACAGAACCCCTACGAGCAGTACTTC.

The genes are TRBV6-5 and TRBJ1-4; the match to TRBD1 covers 9 bases. CDR3 length equals 15 residues. Germline CDR1 MNHEY, CDR2 SVGAGI. V trimming: 6 bases; J trimming: 7 bases; junction bases outside the gene matches: 9. The CDR3 spells CASSTSGQGGEKLFF. DNA of the CDR3: TGTGCCAGCAGCACTTCGGGACAGGGTGGTGAAAAACTGTTTTTT.

There are a few counts of this clonotype. V usage is TRBV18 and J usage is TRBJ1-3; D is uncertain. V dropped 1 base and J dropped 0 bases, with 10 bases sitting between them. Germline V gene data show CDR1 as KGHSH and CDR2 as LQKENI. There are 16 residues in the CDR3. DNA of the CDR3: TGTGCCAGCTCACCACGGTCCCGGAGCTCTGGAAACACCATATATTTT. Protein sequence: CASSPRSRSSGNTIYF.

The chain couples TRBV5-6 to TRBJ2-4; tentative D call: TRBD2 (6 bases). V gave up 5 bases and J gave up 1 base, with 16 bases separating them. Germline CDR1 and CDR2: SGHDT and YYEEEE. The CDR3 length is 16 residues. CDR3 coding DNA: TGTGCCAGCAGTTCGCTGGGAGGTTGGGCCAAAAACATTCAGTACTTC. This gives the protein CASSSLGGWAKNIQYF.

The rearrangement uses TRBV7-2 and TRBJ2-3, with no clear D. Germline assignment: CDR1 SGHTA and CDR2 FQGNSA. Deletions cut 5 bases from V and 3 bases from J, with 12 bases between. The CDR3 runs 14 residues. The CDR3 here is CASSAHHGTDTQYF. The CDR3 DNA sequence: TGTGCCAGCAGCGCCCACCATGGGACAGATACGCAGTATTTT. Full variable domain (outside the CDR3, taken from reference TRBV7-2 and TRBJ2-3): GAGVSQSPSNKVTEKGKDVELRCDPISGHTALYWYRQSLGQGLEFLIYFQGNSAPDKSGLPSDRFSAERTGGSVSTLTIQRTQQEDSAVYLCASSAHHGTDTQYFGPGTRLTVL.